This T cell receptor beta chain stems from a study of blood T cell repertoires in COVID-19 (dated by TCRdb to about 2020). Background for the entire study: Samples covering the acute and convalescent phases of COVID-19 were provided by collaborators in the United States, Italy and Spain. HLA class I and class II types, where available, came from metadata supplied by the sample provider rather than from assay-based typing. The samples were drawn from the first 160 participants of the ongoing ImmuneRACE study and from 1,200 or so subjects provided by 6 global collaborators. The repertoires were made available in a free public database intended to serve as a resource for research on the immune response to SARS-CoV-2. The dataset comprised deeply sampled blood TCRbeta repertoires from subjects exposed to, actively infected with, or recovered from COVID-19. A de-identified subject ID, COVID-19 status, age in years and sex were almost always included in the sample metadata. The prospective study material was composed of cDNA or gDNA derived from T cells, B-cell-depleted T cells, or PBMCs.

Each collaborating institution followed its own protocols to collect whole blood in K2EDTA tubes. For TCRbeta analysis, collaborators shipped samples as frozen whole blood, isolated PBMCs, or DNA extracted from either of those sample types. TCRbeta CDR3 regions were amplified from genomic DNA by means of the immunoSEQ Assay, a bias-controlled multiplex PCR. Regarding the original processing steps: Nucleated cell counts per sample were estimated from amplification of reference gene primers within the assay. To quantify the absolute abundance of each unique TCRbeta CDR3 rearrangement, sequence reads were collapsed and filtered. For each sample, productive Simpson clonality was calculated by taking the square root of Simpson's diversity index across productive rearrangements. TCRdb's version of the immuneACCESS table is confined to in-frame rearrangements and falls short of the full clone set. An unresolved V gene accounts for under half of the shortfall where checked; the remainder is of unknown origin. V and J calls plus clone size are reproduced from that table; the DNA served to infer D and trimming. A total of approximately 68,000 clones appear in this sample, around 80% of them only once. Jointly, the top ten make up less than 10% of the sample.

Summary of the overall study and its limitations: Clinical and demographic metadata were provided uncurated, with the amount varying by source and participant.

CDR1 and CDR2 were assigned from the germline V gene (reference sequence) as GTSNPN and SVGIG. The CDR3 spans 15 residues, from the cysteine through the phenylalanine. Of all the DNA, just the CDR3 is kept, 45 bases in frame from base 1. V is shortened by 2 bases, J by 0 bases, and the region joining them spans 12 bases. In the case of this clone: What this receptor recognizes is not known. No clone much larger than this one lies a single base away; base qualities are absent.

The rearranged segments are TRBV30 and TRBJ2-3; matching of 6 bases hints at TRBD2 as the D gene. The source material was peripheral blood. This clonotype originated in a human donor in a cohort sampled during active COVID-19. CDR3 region: CAWSRLGTSTDTQYF. The DNA sequence is as follows: TGTGCCTGGAGTAGACTCGGGACTAGCACAGATACGCAGTATTTT.